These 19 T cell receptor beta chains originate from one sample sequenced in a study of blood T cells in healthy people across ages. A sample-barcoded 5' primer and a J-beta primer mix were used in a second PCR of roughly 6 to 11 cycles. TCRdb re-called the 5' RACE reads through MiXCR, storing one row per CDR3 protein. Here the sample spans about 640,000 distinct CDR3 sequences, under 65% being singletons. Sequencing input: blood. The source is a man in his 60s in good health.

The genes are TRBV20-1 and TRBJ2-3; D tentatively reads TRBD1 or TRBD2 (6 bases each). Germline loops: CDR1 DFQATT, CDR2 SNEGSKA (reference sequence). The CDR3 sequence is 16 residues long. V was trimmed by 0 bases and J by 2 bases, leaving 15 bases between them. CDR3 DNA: TGCAGTGCTAGAGATCCGAGGGGGGCTTACACAGATACGCAGTATTTT. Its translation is CSARDPRGAYTDTQYF.

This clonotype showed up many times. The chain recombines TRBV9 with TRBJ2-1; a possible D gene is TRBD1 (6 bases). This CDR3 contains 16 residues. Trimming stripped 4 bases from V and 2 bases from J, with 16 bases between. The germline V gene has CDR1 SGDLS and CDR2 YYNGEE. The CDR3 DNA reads TGTGCCAGCAGCCCCAGGGGAGCGAGGGCCTACAATGAGCAGTTCTTC. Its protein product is CASSPRGARAYNEQFF.

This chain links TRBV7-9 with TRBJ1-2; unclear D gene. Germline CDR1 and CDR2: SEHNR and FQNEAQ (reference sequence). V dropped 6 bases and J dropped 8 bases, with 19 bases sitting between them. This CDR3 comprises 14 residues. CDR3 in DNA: TGTGCCAGCAGTATCTCAGGCTCTCTAAAGGGCTACACCTTC. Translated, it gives CASSISGSLKGYTF.

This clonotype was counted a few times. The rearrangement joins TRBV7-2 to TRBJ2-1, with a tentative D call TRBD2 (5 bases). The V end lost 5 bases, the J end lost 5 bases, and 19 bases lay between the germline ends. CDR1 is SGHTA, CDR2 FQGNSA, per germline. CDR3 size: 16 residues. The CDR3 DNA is TGTGCCAGCAGCCTACGGAGGAAGGCGGTCGACAATGAGCAGTTCTTC. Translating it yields CASSLRRKAVDNEQFF.

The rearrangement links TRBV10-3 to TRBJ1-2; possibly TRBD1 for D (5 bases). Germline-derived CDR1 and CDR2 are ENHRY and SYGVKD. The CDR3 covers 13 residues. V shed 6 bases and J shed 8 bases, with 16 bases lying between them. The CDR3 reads CAIRIGTEQGYTF. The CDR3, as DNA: TGTGCCATCAGGATCGGGACGGAGCAAGGCTACACCTTC.

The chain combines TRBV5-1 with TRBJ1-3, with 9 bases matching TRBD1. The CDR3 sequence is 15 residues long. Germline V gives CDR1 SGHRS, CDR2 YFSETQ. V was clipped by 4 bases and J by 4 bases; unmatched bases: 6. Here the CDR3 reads CASSRDRGTGNTIYF. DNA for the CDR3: TGCGCCAGCAGCCGCGACAGGGGGACGGGAAACACCATATATTTT.

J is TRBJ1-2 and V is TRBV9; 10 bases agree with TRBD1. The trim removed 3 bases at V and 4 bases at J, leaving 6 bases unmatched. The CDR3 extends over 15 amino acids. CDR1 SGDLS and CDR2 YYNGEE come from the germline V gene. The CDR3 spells CASSALGTGVYGYTF. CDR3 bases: TGTGCCAGCAGCGCCCTCGGGACAGGGGTCTATGGCTACACCTTC. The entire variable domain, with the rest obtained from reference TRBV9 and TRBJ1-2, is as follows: DSGVTQTPKHLITATGQRVTLRCSPRSGDLSVYWYQQSLDQGLQFLIQYYNGEERAKGNILERFSAQQFPDLHSELNLSSLELGDSALYFCASSALGTGVYGYTFGSGTRLTVV.

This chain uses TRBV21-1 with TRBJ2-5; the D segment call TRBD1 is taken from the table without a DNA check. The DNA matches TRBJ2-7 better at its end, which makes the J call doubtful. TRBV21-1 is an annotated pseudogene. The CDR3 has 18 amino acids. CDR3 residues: CASSKFTRFTGTGYEQYF. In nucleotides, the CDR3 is TGTGCCAGCAGCAAATTTACACGATTTACCGGGACAGGCTACGAGCAGTACTTC.

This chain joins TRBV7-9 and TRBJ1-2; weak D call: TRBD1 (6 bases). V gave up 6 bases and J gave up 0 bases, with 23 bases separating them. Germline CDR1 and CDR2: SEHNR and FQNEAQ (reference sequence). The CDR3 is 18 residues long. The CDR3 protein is CASSISGTWGTSNYGYTF. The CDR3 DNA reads TGTGCCAGCAGTATTAGCGGGACATGGGGGACCTCTAACTATGGCTACACCTTC. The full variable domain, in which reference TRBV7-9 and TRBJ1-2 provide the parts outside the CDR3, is DTGVSQNPRHKITKRGQNVTFRCDPISEHNRLYWYRQTLGQGPEFLTYFQNEAQLEKSRLLSDRFSAERPKGSFSTLEIQRTEQGDSAMYLCASSISGTWGTSNYGYTFGSGTRLTVV.

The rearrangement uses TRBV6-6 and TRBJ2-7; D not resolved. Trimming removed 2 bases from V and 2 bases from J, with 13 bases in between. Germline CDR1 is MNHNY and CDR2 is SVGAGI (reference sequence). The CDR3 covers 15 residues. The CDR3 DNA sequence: TGTGCCAGCAGTTACCCTGAACAGCTAGCCTACGAGCAGTACTTC. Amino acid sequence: CASSYPEQLAYEQYF.

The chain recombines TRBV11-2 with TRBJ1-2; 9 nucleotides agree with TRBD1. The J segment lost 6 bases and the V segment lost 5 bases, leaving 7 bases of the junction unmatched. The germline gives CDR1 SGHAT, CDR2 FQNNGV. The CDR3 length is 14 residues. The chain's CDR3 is CASSLGTGTDGYTF. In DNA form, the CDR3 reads TGTGCCAGCAGCCTAGGGACAGGGACGGATGGCTACACCTTC.

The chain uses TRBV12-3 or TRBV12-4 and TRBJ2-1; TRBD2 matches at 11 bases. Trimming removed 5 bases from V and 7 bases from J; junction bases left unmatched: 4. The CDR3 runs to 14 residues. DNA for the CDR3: TGTGCCAGCAGTCATAGCGGGGGGGCAAATGAGCAGTTCTTC. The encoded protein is CASSHSGGANEQFF.

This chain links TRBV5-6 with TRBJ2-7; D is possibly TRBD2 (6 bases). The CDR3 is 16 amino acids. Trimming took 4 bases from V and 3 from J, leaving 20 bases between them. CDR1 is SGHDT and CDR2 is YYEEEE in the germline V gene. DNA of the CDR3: TGTGCCAGCAGCCTAACCACTAGTGGGGGGTTCTACGAGCAGTACTTC. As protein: CASSLTTSGGFYEQYF. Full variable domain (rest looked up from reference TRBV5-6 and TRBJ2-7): DAGVTQSPTHLIKTRGQQVTLRCSPKSGHDTVSWYQQALGQGPQFIFQYYEEEERQRGNFPDRFSGHQFPNYSSELNVNALLLGDSALYLCASSLTTSGGFYEQYFGPGTRLTVT.

CDR3 nucleotide sequence: TGCAGTGCTAGACCTGCAGCCGTTAACACCGGGGAGCTGTTTTTT. This translates into CSARPAAVNTGELFF. The chain links TRBV20-1 to TRBJ2-2; D remains ambiguous. CDR1 is DFQATT and CDR2 is SNEGSKA in the germline V gene (reference sequence). The CDR3 runs 15 residues. Trimming stripped 2 bases from V and 2 bases from J, with 12 bases between.

In DNA form, the CDR3 reads TGTGCCAGCAGACGCCGCGGGACAGGGAATGAAAAACTGTTTTTT. Its protein is CASRRRGTGNEKLFF. The chain links TRBV7-8 to TRBJ1-4; TRBD1 matches at 9 bases. Trimming removed 6 bases from V and 5 bases from J; junction bases left unmatched: 7. The CDR3 extends over 15 amino acids. Germline values: CDR1 SGHVS, CDR2 FQNEAQ.

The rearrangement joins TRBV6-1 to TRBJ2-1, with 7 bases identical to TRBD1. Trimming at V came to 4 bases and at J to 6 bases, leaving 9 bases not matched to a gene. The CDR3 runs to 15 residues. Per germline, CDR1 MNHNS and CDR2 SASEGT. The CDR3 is CASSGRQGVLNEQFF. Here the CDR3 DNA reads TGTGCCAGCAGTGGCCGACAGGGCGTCCTCAATGAGCAGTTCTTC.

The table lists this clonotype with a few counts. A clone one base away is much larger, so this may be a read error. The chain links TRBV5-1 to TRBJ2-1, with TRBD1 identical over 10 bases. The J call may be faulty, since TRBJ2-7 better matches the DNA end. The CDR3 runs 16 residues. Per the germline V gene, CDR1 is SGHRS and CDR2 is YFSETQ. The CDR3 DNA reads TGCGCCAGCAGCTTGGGGGACAGGGGAAACTACAATGAGCAGTACTTC. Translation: CASSLGDRGNYNEQYF.

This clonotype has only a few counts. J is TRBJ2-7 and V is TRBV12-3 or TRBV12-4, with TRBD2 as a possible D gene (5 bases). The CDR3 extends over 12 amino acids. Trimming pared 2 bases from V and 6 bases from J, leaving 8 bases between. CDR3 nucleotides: TGTGCCAGCAGTTTAAACGGGGTCGAGCAGTACTTC. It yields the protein CASSLNGVEQYF.

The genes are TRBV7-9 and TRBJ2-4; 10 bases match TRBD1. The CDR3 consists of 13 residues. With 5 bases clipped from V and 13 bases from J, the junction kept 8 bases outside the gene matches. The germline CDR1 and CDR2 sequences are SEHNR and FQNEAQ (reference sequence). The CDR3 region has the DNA TGTGCCAGCAGCCCCCCCGGGACAGGGGTCCAGTACTTC. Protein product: CASSPPGTGVQYF.